This T cell receptor (beta chain) was recorded in a study of cytomegalovirus exposure and HLA in healthy donors. Study results and limitations: A later analysis showed TCR association rates differing by HLA locus, peaking at DRB1 and lowest at HLA-C. Rarity marked most TCR sequences, yet some public TCRs occurred in many donors. Later analysis identified a missense DCLRE1C variant that was linked to TCR beta V- and J-gene trimming.

In the case of this clone: Its antigen is unidentified.

It was with 60 Vbeta and 13 Jbeta primers that the PCR ran. As processed by the authors: Unique TCR beta chains numbered about 79 million in a later analysis, with around 12 million shared. Using immunoSEQ multiplex PCR, the repertoire was profiled, and TCRdb retains in-frame clones only, with some absent. V, J and clone size reflect that table, while D and trimming were determined from the DNA. The sample spans under 90,000 clones; the ten largest clones claim around 13%. From germline, CDR1 is MGHRA and CDR2 YSYEKL. The CDR3 consists of 14 residues. Trimming cost V 0 bases and J 0 bases, with 6 bases left between them.

This receptor was identified in a man aged 45-65 years in good health and CMV-seropositive. The specimen sequenced was PBMCs. The rearrangement uses TRBV4-1 and TRBJ2-7, with D possibly matching TRBD1 (5 bases). The CDR3 is CASSQDGASYEQYF. CDR3 nucleotides: TGCGCCAGCAGCCAAGATGGGGCCTCCTACGAGCAGTACTTC.